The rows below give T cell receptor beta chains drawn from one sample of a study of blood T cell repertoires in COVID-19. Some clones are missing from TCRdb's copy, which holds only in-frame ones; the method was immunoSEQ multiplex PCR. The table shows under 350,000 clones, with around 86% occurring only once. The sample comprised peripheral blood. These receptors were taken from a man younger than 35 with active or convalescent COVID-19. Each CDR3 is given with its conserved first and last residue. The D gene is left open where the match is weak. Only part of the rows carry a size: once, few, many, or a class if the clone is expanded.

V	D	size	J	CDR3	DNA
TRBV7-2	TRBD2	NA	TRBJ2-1	CASSLEGLAVNEQFF	TGTGCCAGCAGCTTAGAGGGACTAGCGGTTAATGAGCAGTTCTTC
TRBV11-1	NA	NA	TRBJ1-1	CASSLGPGRGTEAFF	TGTGCCAGCAGCTTAGGGCCGGGAAGAGGCACTGAAGCTTTCTTT
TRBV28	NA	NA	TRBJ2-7	CASGLGGWNTYEQYF	TGTGCCAGCGGGCTTGGGGGCTGGAATACCTACGAGCAGTACTTC
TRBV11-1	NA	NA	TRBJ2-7	CASSLASEGFIYEQYF	TGTGCCAGCAGCTTAGCTTCGGAGGGGTTTATCTACGAGCAGTACTTC
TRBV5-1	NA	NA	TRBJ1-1	CASSWSGLMNTEAFF	TGCGCCAGCAGCTGGTCGGGACTCATGAACACTGAAGCTTTCTTT
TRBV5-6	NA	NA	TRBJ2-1	CASSFTGFYNEQFF	TGTGCCAGCAGCTTTACAGGGTTCTACAATGAGCAGTTCTTC
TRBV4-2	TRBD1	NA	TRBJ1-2	CASSRERGQKNGYTF	TGTGCCAGCAGCCGAGAAAGGGGGCAAAAGAATGGCTACACCTTC
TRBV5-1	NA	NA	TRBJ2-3	CASSVGQPTDTQYF	TGCGCCAGCAGTGTTGGACAGCCCACAGATACGCAGTATTTT
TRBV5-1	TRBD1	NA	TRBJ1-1	CASSSWTGENTEAFF	TGCGCCAGCAGCTCCTGGACAGGGGAGAACACTGAAGCTTTCTTT
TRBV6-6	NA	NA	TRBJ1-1	CASGGGEPEAFF	TGTGCCAGCGGCGGGGGAGAGCCTGAAGCTTTCTTT
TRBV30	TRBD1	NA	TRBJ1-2	CAWTLGGGDGYTF	TGTGCCTGGACTCTAGGAGGGGGCGACGGCTACACCTTC
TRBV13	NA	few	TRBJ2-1	CASSHQGYEQFF	TGTGCCAGCAGCCACCAGGGGTATGAGCAGTTCTTC
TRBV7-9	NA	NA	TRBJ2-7	CASSLVGESSYEQYF	TGTGCCAGCAGCTTAGTTGGAGAGAGCTCCTACGAGCAGTACTTC
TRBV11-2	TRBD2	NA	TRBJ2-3	CASSPNLAGPTSTQYF	TGTGCCAGCAGCCCAAATTTAGCGGGACCTACTAGTACGCAGTATTTT
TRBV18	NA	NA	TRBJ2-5	CASSREDQETQYF	TGTGCCAGCTCACGCGAGGACCAAGAGACCCAGTACTTC
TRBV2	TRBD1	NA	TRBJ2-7	CASRPDRDEQYF	TGTGCCAGCAGACCGGACAGGGACGAGCAGTACTTC
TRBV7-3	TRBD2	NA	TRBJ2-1	CASSHPRRGGLDNEQFF	TGTGCCAGCAGCCACCCCCGCCGGGGGGGCCTCGACAATGAGCAGTTCTTC
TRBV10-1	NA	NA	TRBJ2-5	CASSDGKGTAETQYF	TGCGCCAGCAGTGACGGTAAAGGGACTGCGGAGACCCAGTACTTC
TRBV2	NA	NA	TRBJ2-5	CAGGERPETQYF	TGTGCCGGCGGGGAGCGTCCGGAGACCCAGTACTTC
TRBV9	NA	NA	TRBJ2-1	CASSVVGGGPNEQFF	TGTGCCAGCAGCGTAGTAGGGGGAGGGCCAAATGAGCAGTTCTTC
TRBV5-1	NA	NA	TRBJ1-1	CASSLNAGGNTEAFF	TGCGCCAGCAGCTTGAACGCCGGCGGGAACACTGAAGCTTTCTTT
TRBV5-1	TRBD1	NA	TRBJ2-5	CASSLGRGLGTQYF	TGCGCCAGCAGCTTGGGCAGGGGGTTAGGTACCCAGTACTTC
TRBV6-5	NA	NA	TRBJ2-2	CASSLRVGGGTGELFF	TGTGCCAGCAGTTTGCGGGTTGGAGGAGGCACCGGGGAGCTGTTTTTT
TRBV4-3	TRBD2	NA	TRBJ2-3	CASSQDSGTSGRDTQYF	TGCGCCAGCAGCCAAGATTCTGGGACTAGCGGGAGGGATACGCAGTATTTT
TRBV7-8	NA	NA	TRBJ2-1	CASSPRGYEQFF	TGTGCCAGCAGCCCCCGGGGGTATGAGCAGTTCTTC
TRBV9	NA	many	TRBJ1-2	CASSVTQGDNYGYTF	TGTGCCAGCAGCGTCACACAGGGAGATAACTATGGCTACACCTTC
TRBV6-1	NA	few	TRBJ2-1	CASSEQWGKGAYNEQFF	TGTGCCAGCAGTGAACAATGGGGAAAAGGGGCTTACAATGAGCAGTTCTTC
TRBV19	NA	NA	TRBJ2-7	CASSPGDEQYF	TGTGCCAGTAGCCCGGGAGACGAGCAGTACTTC
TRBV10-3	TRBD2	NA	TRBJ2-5	CAISEGGTSGVETQYF	TGTGCCATCAGTGAGGGGGGGACTAGCGGCGTAGAGACCCAGTACTTC
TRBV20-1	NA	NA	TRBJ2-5	CSASSRETQYF	TGCAGTGCTAGTTCCCGAGAGACCCAGTACTTC
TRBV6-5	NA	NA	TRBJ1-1	CASSYSGGAKAFF	TGTGCCAGCAGTTACTCGGGGGGGGCTAAAGCTTTCTTT
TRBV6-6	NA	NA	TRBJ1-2	CASSLARGYTF	TGTGCCAGCAGTTTAGCTCGGGGCTACACCTTC
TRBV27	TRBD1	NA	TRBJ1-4	CASSPHRGTNEKLFF	TGTGCCAGCAGTCCTCACAGGGGAACTAATGAAAAACTGTTTTTT
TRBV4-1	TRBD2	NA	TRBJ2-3	CASSQGRLAVTDTQYF	TGCGCCAGCAGTCAAGGGAGACTAGCGGTCACAGATACGCAGTATTTT
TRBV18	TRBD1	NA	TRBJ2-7	CASSPETGLQYEQYF	TGTGCCAGCTCACCCGAGACAGGGCTTCAGTACGAGCAGTACTTC
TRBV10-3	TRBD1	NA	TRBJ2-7	CAISEGVLGDSGYDEQYF	TGTGCCATCAGTGAGGGGGTTCTCGGGGACAGCGGATACGATGAGCAGTACTTC
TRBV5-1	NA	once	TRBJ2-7	CASSFSGSDYEQYF	TGCGCCAGCAGCTTTTCCGGGAGCGATTACGAGCAGTACTTC
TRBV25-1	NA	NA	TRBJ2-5	CASSESFANQETQYF	TGTGCCAGCAGTGAATCGTTTGCGAACCAAGAGACCCAGTACTTC
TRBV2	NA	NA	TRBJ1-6	CASSESMVLLDSPLHF	TGTGCCAGCAGTGAATCTATGGTATTGTTAGATTCACCCCTCCACTTT
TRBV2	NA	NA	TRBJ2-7	CASTSPIDRSSYEQYF	TGTGCCAGCACCAGTCCCATTGACAGGAGCTCCTACGAGCAGTACTTC
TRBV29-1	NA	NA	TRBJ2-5	CSALEETQYF	TGCAGTGCTTTAGAGGAGACCCAGTACTTC
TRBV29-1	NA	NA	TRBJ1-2	CSVDEADPYGYTF	TGCAGCGTTGATGAGGCAGACCCCTATGGCTACACCTTC
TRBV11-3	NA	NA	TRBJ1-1	CASSLTGMNTEAFF	TGTGCCAGCAGCTTGACGGGAATGAACACTGAAGCTTTCTTT
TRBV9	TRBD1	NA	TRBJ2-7	CASSPGQGSKYEQYF	TGTGCCAGCAGCCCGGGACAGGGGAGCAAGTACGAGCAGTACTTC
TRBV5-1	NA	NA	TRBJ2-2	CASIPDTGELFF	TGCGCCAGCATCCCTGACACCGGGGAGCTGTTTTTT
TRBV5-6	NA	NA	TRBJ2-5	CASSFRAGQETQYF	TGTGCCAGCAGCTTCAGGGCAGGGCAAGAGACCCAGTACTTC